A single sample gave rise to the 11 T cell receptor beta chains below, sequenced in a study of blood T cell repertoires in COVID-19. TCRdb keeps only in-frame clones here, not all; method: immunoSEQ multiplex PCR. The sample records about 160,000 clones, 82% being singletons. Specimen: peripheral blood. The receptors derive from a woman at least 80 years old with acute or convalescent COVID-19.

The chain couples TRBV10-3 to TRBJ2-5, with 11 bases matching TRBD2. After removal of 10 bases from V and 4 bases from J, the junction contained 8 bases not matched to a gene. Germline lookup yields CDR1 ENHRY and CDR2 SYGVKD. The CDR3 is made up of 14 amino acids. CDR3 protein: CASRLAGIGETQYF. The CDR3 DNA reads as TGTGCCAGTCGACTAGCGGGAATAGGAGAGACCCAGTACTTC.

The rearrangement joins TRBV6-5 to TRBJ2-1, with D possibly being TRBD1 (5 bases). This CDR3 has 12 amino acids. V was pared by 6 bases and J by 5 bases, with 8 bases between. Per germline, CDR1 MNHEY and CDR2 SVGAGI. Here the CDR3 reads CASSQGNNEQFF. Here the CDR3 DNA reads TGTGCCAGCAGCCAGGGAAACAATGAGCAGTTCTTC.

The genes are TRBV7-2 and TRBJ1-2; the D gene is possibly TRBD1 (6 bases). Trimming took off 5 bases at V and 5 bases at J, with 12 bases between the two ends. The length of the CDR3 is 13 residues. The germline gives CDR1 SGHTA, CDR2 FQGNSA. DNA of the CDR3: TGTGCCAGCAGCCCGGACAGATTTTATGGCTACACCTTC. Its protein product is CASSPDRFYGYTF.

J is TRBJ2-1 and V is TRBV6-6, with 9 bases fitting TRBD1. CDR1 is MNHNY and CDR2 is SVGAGI in the germline V gene (reference sequence). This CDR3 comprises 16 residues. Trimming took 8 bases from V and 0 from J; bases not matched to a gene: 8. CDR3 nucleotides: TGTGCCAGCTTGGGCACAGGGGGCAGCTCCTACAATGAGCAGTTCTTC. Amino acid sequence: CASLGTGGSSYNEQFF.

The J gene is TRBJ2-7, the V gene TRBV7-2, with D perhaps TRBD2 (6 bases). This CDR3 comprises 14 residues. Germline V gene lookup returns CDR1 SGHTA and CDR2 FQGNSA. The V end lost 5 bases, the J end lost 0 bases, and 11 bases lay between the germline ends. CDR3 in DNA: TGTGCCAGCAGCATTAGCGGAAGCTCCTACGAGCAGTACTTC. It encodes CASSISGSSYEQYF.

This clone was counted once. The chain recombines TRBV6-2 or TRBV6-3 with TRBJ1-1; D is unclear. Germline loops: CDR1 MNHEY, CDR2 SVGEGT. V gave up 6 bases and J gave up 12 bases, with 11 bases separating them. The CDR3 runs to 10 residues. The CDR3 sequence is CASSRFESFF. CDR3 DNA sequence: TGTGCCAGCAGCCGGTTCGAGTCTTTCTTT.

The V and J genes are TRBV5-1 and TRBJ2-1; 8 positions match TRBD2. Trimming removed 6 bases from V and 6 bases from J; junction bases left unmatched: 14. The CDR3 has 16 residues. Germline assignment: CDR1 SGHRS and CDR2 YFSETQ. The DNA for the CDR3 is TGCGCCAGCACCTTTGAAAGGAAGCGGGAGTTCAATGAGCAGTTCTTC. Its protein is CASTFERKREFNEQFF.

The chain employs TRBV2 and TRBJ2-3; 10 bases line up with TRBD2. Per germline, CDR1 SNHLY and CDR2 FYNNEI. After removal of 6 bases from V and 9 bases from J, the junction contained 9 bases not matched to a gene. This CDR3 has 14 amino acids. CDR3 region: CASRASGSVKTQYF. CDR3 DNA sequence: TGTGCCAGCAGGGCTAGCGGGAGTGTAAAAACGCAGTATTTT.

V gene TRBV11-2 combines with J gene TRBJ1-2; TRBD1 matches at 8 bases. The CDR3 consists of 16 residues. Germline V gene sequence: CDR1 SGHAT, CDR2 FQNNGV. Trimming cost V 3 bases and J 3 bases; bases outside gene matches: 9. CDR3 region: CASSLSRDRWDYGYTF. The CDR3 bases are TGTGCCAGCAGCTTGTCCCGGGACAGGTGGGACTATGGCTACACCTTC. The full variable domain, in which reference TRBV11-2 and TRBJ1-2 provide the parts outside the CDR3, is EAGVAQSPRYKIIEKRQSVAFWCNPISGHATLYWYQQILGQGPKLLIQFQNNGVVDDSQLPKDRFSAERLKGVDSTLKIQPAKLEDSAVYLCASSLSRDRWDYGYTFGSGTRLTVV.

The rearrangement uses TRBV11-3 and TRBJ2-3; no clear D. Trimming took 4 bases from V and 4 from J, leaving 15 bases between them. Germline V gene sequence: CDR1 SGHNT, CDR2 YENEEA. CDR3 length equals 15 residues. CDR3 bases: TGTGCCAGCAGCTCCGGGTCTGGATGGTCAGATACGCAGTATTTT. Its protein product is CASSSGSGWSDTQYF.

The chain joins TRBV7-6 to TRBJ2-7; 11 bases map to TRBD2. This CDR3 comprises 18 residues. Germline V gene data show CDR1 as SGHVS and CDR2 as FNYEAQ. V gave up 2 bases and J gave up 2 bases; unmatched junction bases: 11. The CDR3 is CASSLQYSGRAITYEQYF. DNA for the CDR3: TGTGCCAGCAGCTTACAGTATAGCGGGAGGGCTATAACCTACGAGCAGTACTTC.